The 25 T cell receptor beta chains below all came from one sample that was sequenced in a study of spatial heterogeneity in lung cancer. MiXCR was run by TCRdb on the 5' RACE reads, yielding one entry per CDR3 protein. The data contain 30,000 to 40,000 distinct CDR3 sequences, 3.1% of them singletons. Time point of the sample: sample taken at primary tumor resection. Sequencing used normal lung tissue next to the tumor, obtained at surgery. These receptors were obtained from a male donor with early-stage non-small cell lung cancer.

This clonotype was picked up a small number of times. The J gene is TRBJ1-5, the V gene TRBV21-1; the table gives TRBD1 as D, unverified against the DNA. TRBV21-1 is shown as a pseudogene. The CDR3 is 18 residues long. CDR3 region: CASSKGGTGVRGNQPQHF. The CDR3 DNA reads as TGTGCCAGCAGCAAAGGAGGGACAGGGGTGAGGGGCAATCAGCCCCAGCATTTT.

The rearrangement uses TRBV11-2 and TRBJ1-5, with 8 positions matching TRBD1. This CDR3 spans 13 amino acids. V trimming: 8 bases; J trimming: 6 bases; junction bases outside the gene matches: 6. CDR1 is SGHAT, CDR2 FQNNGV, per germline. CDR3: CASGPTGAQPQHF. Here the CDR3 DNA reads TGTGCCAGCGGCCCGACAGGGGCTCAGCCCCAGCATTTT.

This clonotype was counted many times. The CDR3, as DNA: TGCAGCGTTGAAAGGGATACTGGAAACACCATATATTTT. Its translation: CSVERDTGNTIYF. The chain carries TRBV29-1 and TRBJ1-3; D is unclear. In germline, CDR1 is SQVTM, CDR2 ANQGSEA. The CDR3 contains 13 residues. V lost 2 bases and J lost 2, with 7 bases in between.

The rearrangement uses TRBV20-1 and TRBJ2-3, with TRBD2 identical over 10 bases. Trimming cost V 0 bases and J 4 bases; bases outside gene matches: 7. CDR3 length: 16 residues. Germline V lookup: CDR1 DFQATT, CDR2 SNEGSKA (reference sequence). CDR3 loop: CSARDQSGGAADTQYF. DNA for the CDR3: TGCAGTGCTAGAGATCAAAGCGGGGGGGCTGCAGATACGCAGTATTTT.

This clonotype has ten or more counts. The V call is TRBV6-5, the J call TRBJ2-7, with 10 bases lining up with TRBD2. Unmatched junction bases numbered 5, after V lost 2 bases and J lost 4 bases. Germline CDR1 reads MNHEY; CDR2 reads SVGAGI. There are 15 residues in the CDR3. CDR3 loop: CASSYQGLAHYEQYF. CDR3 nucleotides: TGTGCCAGCAGTTACCAGGGACTAGCGCATTACGAGCAGTACTTC.

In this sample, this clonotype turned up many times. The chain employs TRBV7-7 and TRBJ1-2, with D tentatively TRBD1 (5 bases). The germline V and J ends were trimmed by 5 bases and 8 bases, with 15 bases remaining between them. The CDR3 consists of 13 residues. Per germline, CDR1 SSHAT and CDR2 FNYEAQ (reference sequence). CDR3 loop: CASSPRDFPGYTF. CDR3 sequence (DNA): TGTGCCAGCAGCCCCCGGGACTTCCCAGGCTACACCTTC.

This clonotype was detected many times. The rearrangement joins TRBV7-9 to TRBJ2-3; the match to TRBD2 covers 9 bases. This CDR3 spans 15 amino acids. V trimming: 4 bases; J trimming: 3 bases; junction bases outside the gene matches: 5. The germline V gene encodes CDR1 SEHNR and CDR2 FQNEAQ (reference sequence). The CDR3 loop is CASSSLAGTTDTQYF. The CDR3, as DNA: TGTGCCAGCAGCTCCCTAGCGGGAACGACAGATACGCAGTATTTT.

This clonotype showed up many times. The DNA of the CDR3 is TGTGCCACCAGCAGAGATCGGCCGTGGGTCGCCCAGCATTTT. Translating gives CATSRDRPWVAQHF. This chain joins TRBV15 and TRBJ1-5; D unresolved. CDR1 LNHNV and CDR2 YYDKDF come from the germline V gene (reference sequence). Trimming pared 0 bases from V and 11 bases from J, leaving 14 bases between. The CDR3 is 14 residues long.

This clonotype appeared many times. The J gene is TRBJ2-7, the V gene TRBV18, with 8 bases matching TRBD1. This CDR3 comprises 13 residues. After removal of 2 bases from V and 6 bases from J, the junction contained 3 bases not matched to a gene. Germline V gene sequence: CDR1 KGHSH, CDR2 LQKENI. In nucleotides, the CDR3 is TGTGCCAGCTCACCAGCGGACAGGGCCGAGCAGTACTTC. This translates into CASSPADRAEQYF.

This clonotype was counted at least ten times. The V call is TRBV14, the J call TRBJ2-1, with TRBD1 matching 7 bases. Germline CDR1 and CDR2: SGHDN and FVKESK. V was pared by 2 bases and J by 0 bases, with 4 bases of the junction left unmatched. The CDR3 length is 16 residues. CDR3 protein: CASSQWGQSSYNEQFF. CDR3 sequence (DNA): TGTGCCAGCAGCCAATGGGGACAGAGCTCCTACAATGAGCAGTTCTTC.

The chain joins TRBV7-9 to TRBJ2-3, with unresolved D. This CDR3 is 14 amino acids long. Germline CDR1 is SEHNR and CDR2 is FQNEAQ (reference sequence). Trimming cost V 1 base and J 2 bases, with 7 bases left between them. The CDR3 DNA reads TGTGCCAGCAGCTTAGACTTAATCACAGATACGCAGTATTTT. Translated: CASSLDLITDTQYF.

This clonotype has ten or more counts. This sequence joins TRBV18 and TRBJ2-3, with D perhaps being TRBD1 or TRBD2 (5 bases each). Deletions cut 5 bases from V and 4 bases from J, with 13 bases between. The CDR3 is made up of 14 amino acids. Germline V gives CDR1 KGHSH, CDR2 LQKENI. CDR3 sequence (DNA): TGTGCCAGCTCATCCTCACCGGGGCCAGATACGCAGTATTTT. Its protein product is CASSSSPGPDTQYF.

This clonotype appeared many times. The CDR3 reads CSGLTGTGGYEQYF. CDR3 coding DNA: TGCAGCGGCCTCACCGGGACAGGGGGTTACGAGCAGTACTTC. The V and J genes are TRBV29-1 and TRBJ2-7; 11 positions match TRBD1. The V and J ends lost 7 bases and 4 bases, in that order; junction bases with no gene match: 9. CDR3 length: 14 residues. CDR1 is SQVTM, CDR2 ANQGSEA, per germline.

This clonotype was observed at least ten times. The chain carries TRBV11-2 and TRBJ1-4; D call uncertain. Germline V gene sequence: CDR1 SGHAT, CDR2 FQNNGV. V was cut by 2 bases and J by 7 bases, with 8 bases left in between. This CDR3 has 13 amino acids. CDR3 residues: CASSLRVSEKLFF. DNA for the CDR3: TGTGCCAGCAGCTTAAGGGTTTCTGAAAAACTGTTTTTT. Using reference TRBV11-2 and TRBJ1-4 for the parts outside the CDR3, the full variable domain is EAGVAQSPRYKIIEKRQSVAFWCNPISGHATLYWYQQILGQGPKLLIQFQNNGVVDDSQLPKDRFSAERLKGVDSTLKIQPAKLEDSAVYLCASSLRVSEKLFFGSGTQLSVL.

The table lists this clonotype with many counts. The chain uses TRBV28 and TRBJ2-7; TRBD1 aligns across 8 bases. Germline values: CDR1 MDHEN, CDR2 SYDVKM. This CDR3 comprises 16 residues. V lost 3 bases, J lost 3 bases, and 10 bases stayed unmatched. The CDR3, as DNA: TGTGCCAGCAGTTTTTCTGACAGGGGCGAGTACTACGAGCAGTACTTC. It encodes CASSFSDRGEYYEQYF.

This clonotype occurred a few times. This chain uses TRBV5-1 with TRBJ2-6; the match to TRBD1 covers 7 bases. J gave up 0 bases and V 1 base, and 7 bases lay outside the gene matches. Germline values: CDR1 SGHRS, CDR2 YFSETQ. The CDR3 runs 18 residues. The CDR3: CASSLSPGGSSGANVLTF. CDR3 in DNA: TGCGCCAGCAGCTTGAGTCCAGGGGGATCCTCTGGGGCCAACGTCCTGACTTTC.

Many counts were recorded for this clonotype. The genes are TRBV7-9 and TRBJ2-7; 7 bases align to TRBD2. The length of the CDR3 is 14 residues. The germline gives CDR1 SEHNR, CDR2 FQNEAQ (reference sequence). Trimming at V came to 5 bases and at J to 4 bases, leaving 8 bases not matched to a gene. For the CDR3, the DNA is TGTGCCAGCAGCCGCGTGGGGGAGGGATACGAGCAGTACTTC. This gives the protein CASSRVGEGYEQYF.

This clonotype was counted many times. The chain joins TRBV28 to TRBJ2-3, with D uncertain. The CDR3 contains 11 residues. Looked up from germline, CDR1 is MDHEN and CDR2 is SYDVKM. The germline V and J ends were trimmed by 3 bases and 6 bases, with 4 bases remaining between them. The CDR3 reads CASSLTDTQYF. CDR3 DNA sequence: TGTGCCAGCAGTTTGACTGATACGCAGTATTTT.

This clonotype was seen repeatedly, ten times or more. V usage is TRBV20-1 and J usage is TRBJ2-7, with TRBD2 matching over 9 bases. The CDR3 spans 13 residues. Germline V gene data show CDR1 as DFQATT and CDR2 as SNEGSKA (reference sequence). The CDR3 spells CRDTSGYSYEQYF. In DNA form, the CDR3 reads TGCAGGGATACTAGCGGGTACTCCTACGAGCAGTACTTC.

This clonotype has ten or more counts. The CDR3 bases are TGTGCCAGCAGGGAGCCCAATTCACCCCTCCACTTT. Translating gives CASREPNSPLHF. The chain carries TRBV28 and TRBJ1-6; D uncertain. V lost 6 bases, J lost 7 bases, and 7 bases lay in between. Looked up from germline, CDR1 is MDHEN and CDR2 is SYDVKM. This CDR3 contains 12 residues.

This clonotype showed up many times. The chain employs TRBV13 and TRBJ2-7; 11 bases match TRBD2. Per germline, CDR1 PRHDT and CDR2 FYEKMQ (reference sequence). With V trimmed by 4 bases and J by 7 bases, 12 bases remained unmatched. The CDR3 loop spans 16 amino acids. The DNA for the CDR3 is TGTGCCAGCAGCTCCGGGACTAGCGGACGCTATTTGGAGCAGTACTTC. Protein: CASSSGTSGRYLEQYF.

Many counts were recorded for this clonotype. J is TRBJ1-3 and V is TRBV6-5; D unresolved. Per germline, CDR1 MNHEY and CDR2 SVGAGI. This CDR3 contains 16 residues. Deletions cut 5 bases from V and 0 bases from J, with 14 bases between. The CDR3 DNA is TGTGCCAGCAGTCGTCAATCAGCCTACTCTGGAAACACCATATATTTT. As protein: CASSRQSAYSGNTIYF.

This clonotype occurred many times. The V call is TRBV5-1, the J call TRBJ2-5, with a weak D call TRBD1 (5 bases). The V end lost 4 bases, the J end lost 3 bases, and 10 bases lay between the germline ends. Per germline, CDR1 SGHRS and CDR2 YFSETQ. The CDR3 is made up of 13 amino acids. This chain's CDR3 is CASSLPTEETQYF. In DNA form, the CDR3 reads TGCGCCAGCAGCCTACCGACAGAAGAGACCCAGTACTTC.

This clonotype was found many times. The CDR3 nucleotides read TGTGCCAGCAGCCGGACTAGCGGCGGCACAGATACGCAGTATTTT. It codes for CASSRTSGGTDTQYF. The V and J genes are TRBV7-9 and TRBJ2-3; TRBD2 aligns across 10 bases. V trimming: 5 bases; J trimming: 1 base; junction bases outside the gene matches: 3. The CDR3 spans 15 residues. CDR1 and CDR2 from the germline V gene are SEHNR and FQNEAQ (reference sequence).

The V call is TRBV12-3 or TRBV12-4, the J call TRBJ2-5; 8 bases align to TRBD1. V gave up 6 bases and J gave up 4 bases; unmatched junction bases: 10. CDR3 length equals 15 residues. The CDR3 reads CASSSGQGERETQYF. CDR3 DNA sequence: TGTGCCAGCAGCTCAGGACAGGGAGAGAGAGAGACCCAGTACTTC.